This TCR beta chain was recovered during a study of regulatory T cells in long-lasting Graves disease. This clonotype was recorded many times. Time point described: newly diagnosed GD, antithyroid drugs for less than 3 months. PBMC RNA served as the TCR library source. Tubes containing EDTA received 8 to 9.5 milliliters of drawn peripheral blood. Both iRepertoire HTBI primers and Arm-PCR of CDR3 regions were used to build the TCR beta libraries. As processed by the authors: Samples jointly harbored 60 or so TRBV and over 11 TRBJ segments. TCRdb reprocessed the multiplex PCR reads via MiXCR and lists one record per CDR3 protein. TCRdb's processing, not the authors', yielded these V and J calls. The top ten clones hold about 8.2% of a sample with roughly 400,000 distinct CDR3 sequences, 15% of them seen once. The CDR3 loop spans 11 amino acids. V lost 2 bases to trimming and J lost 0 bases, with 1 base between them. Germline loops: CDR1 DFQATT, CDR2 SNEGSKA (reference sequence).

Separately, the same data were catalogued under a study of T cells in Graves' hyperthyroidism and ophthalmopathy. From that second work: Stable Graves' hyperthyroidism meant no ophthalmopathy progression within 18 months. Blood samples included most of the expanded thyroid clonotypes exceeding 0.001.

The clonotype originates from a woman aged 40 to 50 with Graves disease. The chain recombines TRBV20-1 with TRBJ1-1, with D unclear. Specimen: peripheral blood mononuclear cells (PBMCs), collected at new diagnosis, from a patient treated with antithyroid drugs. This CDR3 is CSARLNTEAFF. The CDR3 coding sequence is TGCAGTGCTAGACTGAACACTGAAGCTTTCTTT.